The clone carrying this TCR beta chain was seen repeatedly, ten times or more. Its antigen is unidentified. These data originate in a study of CD8 T cells in ankylosing spondylitis. Quantitative 5'-RACE with molecular barcodes generated TCR beta libraries. One entry per CDR3 protein, called by TCRdb with MiXCR from the 5' RACE reads. Of approximately 150,000 distinct CDR3 sequences listed, 15% to 20% are singletons. Findings and caveats of the study: A CD8+ phenotype characterized the disease-linked clones, which were relatively rare in peripheral blood. Characteristic, it appeared, of ankylosing spondylitis blood was a TCR beta motif of 7 or 8 highly homologous variants. In reactive arthritis synovial fluid and blood, some motif variants had been reported before. Matched synovial fluid from ankylosing spondylitis patients was reported to be enriched for disease-linked clones.

Material for sequencing was blood, either unsorted or a sorted T cell fraction (not recorded which). This sequence was found in a male donor with ankylosing spondylitis.

The DNA of the CDR3 is TGCGCCAGCAGCTTGTCAGGGGGATCCTACAATGAGCAGTTCTTC. Its translation: CASSLSGGSYNEQFF. The chain couples TRBV5-1 to TRBJ2-1; 7 nucleotides agree with TRBD1. The CDR3 sequence is 15 residues long. Trimming removed 1 base from V and 1 base from J; junction bases left unmatched: 2. Germline lookup yields CDR1 SGHRS and CDR2 YFSETQ. The whole variable domain, remainder taken from reference TRBV5-1 and TRBJ2-1, is KAGVTQTPRYLIKTRGQQVTLSCSPISGHRSVSWYQQTPGQGLQFLFEYFSETQRNKGNFPGRFSGRQFSNSRSEMNVSTLELGDSALYLCASSLSGGSYNEQFFGPGTRLTVL.